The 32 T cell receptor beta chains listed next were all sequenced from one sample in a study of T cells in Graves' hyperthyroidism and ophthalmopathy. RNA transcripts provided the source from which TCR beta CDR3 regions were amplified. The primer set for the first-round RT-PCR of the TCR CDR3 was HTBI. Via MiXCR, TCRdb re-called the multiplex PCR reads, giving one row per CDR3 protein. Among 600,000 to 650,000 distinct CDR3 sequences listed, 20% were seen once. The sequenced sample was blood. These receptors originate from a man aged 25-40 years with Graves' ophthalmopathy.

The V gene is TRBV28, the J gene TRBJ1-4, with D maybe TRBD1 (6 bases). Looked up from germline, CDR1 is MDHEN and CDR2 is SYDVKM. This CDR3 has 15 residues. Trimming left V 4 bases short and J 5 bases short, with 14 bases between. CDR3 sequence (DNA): TGTGCCAGCAGTTCTCGTTGGGGGGCAAATGAAAAACTGTTTTTT. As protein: CASSSRWGANEKLFF.

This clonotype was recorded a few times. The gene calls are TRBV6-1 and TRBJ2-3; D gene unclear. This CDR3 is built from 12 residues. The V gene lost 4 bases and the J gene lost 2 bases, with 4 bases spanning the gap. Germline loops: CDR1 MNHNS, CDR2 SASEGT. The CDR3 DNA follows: TGTGCCAGCAGTGTTCACACAGATACGCAGTATTTT. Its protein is CASSVHTDTQYF.

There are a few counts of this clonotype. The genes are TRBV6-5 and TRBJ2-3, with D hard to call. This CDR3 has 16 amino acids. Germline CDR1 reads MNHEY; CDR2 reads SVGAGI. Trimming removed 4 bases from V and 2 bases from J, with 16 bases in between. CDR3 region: CASSLVRRADTDTQYF. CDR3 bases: TGTGCCAGCAGTTTAGTGAGACGGGCAGACACAGATACGCAGTATTTT.

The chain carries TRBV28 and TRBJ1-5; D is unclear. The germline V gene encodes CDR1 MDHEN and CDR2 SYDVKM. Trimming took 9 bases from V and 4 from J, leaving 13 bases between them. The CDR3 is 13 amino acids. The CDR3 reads CASSDTFNQPQHF. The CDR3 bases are TGTGCCAGTTCCGACACGTTTAATCAGCCCCAGCATTTT.

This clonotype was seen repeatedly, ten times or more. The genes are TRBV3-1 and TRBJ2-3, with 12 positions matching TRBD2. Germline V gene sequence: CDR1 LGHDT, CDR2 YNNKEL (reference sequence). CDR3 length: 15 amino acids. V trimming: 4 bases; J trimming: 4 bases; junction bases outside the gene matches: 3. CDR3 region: CASSPSGRAPDTQYF. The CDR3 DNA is TGTGCCAGCAGCCCTAGCGGGAGGGCCCCAGATACGCAGTATTTT.

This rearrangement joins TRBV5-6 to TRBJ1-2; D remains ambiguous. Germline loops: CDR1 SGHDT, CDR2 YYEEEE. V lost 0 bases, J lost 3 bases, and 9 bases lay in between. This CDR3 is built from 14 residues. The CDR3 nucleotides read TGTGCCAGCAGCTTGGACGTCGCGGACTATGGCTACACCTTC. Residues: CASSLDVADYGYTF. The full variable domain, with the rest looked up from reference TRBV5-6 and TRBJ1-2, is DAGVTQSPTHLIKTRGQQVTLRCSPKSGHDTVSWYQQALGQGPQFIFQYYEEEERQRGNFPDRFSGHQFPNYSSELNVNALLLGDSALYLCASSLDVADYGYTFGSGTRLTVV.

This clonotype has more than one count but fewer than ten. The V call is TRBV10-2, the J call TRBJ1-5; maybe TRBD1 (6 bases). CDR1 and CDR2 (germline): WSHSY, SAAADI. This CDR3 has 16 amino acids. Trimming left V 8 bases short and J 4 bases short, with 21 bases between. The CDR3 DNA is TGCGCCAGCGGGGAGGGGGGTCAGGCTGGGAATCAGCCCCAGCATTTT. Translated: CASGEGGQAGNQPQHF.

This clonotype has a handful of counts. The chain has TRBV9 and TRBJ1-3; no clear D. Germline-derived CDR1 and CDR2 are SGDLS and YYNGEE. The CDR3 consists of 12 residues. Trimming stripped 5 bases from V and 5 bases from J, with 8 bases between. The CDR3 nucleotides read TGTGCCAGCAGGGACCACAGAAACACCATATATTTT. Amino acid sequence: CASRDHRNTIYF. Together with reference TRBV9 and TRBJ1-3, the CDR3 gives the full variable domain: DSGVTQTPKHLITATGQRVTLRCSPRSGDLSVYWYQQSLDQGLQFLIQYYNGEERAKGNILERFSAQQFPDLHSELNLSSLELGDSALYFCASRDHRNTIYFGEGSWLTVV.

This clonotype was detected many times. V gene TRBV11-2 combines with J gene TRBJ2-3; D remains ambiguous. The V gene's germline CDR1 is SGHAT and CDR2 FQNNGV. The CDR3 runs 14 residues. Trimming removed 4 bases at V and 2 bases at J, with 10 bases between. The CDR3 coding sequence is TGTGCCAGCAGCTACGGTGGGCACACAGATACGCAGTATTTT. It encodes CASSYGGHTDTQYF. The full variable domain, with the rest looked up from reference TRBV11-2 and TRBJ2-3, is EAGVAQSPRYKIIEKRQSVAFWCNPISGHATLYWYQQILGQGPKLLIQFQNNGVVDDSQLPKDRFSAERLKGVDSTLKIQPAKLEDSAVYLCASSYGGHTDTQYFGPGTRLTVL.

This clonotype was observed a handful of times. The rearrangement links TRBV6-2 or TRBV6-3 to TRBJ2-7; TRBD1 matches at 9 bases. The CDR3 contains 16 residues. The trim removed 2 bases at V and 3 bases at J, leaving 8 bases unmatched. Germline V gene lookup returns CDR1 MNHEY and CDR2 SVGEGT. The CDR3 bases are TGTGCCAGCAGTTACAAGTCCCCGGACAGGGGCTACGAGCAGTACTTC. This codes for CASSYKSPDRGYEQYF.

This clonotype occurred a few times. The CDR3 coding sequence is TGTGCCTGGAGTGTTGATGTTTGGGACAGGGTCAACACCGGGGAGCTGTTTTTT. Translation gives CAWSVDVWDRVNTGELFF. This chain links TRBV30 with TRBJ2-2, with 9 bases that match TRBD1. CDR1 is GTSNPN, CDR2 SVGIG, per germline (reference sequence). This CDR3 contains 18 residues. Trimming at V came to 0 bases and at J to 2 bases, leaving 10 bases not matched to a gene.

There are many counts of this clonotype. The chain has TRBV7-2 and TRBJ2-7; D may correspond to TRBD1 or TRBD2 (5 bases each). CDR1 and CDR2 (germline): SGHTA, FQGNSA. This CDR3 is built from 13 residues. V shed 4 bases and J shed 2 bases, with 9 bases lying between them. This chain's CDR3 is CASSWDGAYEQYF. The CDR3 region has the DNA TGTGCCAGCAGCTGGGACGGAGCCTACGAGCAGTACTTC.

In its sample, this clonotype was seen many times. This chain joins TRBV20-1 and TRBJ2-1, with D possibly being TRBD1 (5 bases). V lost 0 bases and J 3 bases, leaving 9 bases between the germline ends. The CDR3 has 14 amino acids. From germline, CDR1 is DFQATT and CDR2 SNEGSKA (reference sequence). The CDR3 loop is CSARDRRGYNEQFF. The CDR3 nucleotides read TGCAGTGCTAGAGATCGTAGGGGCTACAATGAGCAGTTCTTC.

For the CDR3, the DNA is TGTGCCAGCAAGGCTGCGGGAGGGCCAGGGGATCAGCAGTTCTTC. It translates to CASKAAGGPGDQQFF. The chain recombines TRBV27 with TRBJ2-1, with TRBD2 identical over 9 bases. CDR3 length: 15 residues. The V gene's germline CDR1 is MNHEY and CDR2 SMNVEV (reference sequence). V lost 7 bases and J lost 11; bases outside the gene matches: 15.

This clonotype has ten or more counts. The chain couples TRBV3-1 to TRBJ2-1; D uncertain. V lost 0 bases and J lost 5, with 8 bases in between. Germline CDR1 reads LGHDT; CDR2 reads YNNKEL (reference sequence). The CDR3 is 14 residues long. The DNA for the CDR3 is TGTGCCAGCAGCCAAGAAATGGCCCACAATGAGCAGTTCTTC. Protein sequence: CASSQEMAHNEQFF.

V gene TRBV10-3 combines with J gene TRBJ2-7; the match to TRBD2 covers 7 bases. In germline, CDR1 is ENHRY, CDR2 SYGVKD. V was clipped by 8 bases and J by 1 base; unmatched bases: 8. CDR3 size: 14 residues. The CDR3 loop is CAIGAGEGSYEQYF. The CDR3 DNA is TGTGCCATCGGGGCGGGAGAAGGGTCCTACGAGCAGTACTTC.

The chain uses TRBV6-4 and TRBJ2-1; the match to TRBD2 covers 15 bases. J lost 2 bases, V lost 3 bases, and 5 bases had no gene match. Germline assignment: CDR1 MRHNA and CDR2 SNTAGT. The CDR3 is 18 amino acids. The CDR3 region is CASSDGLAGGPAYNEQFF. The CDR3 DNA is TGTGCCAGCAGTGATGGACTAGCGGGAGGGCCGGCCTACAATGAGCAGTTCTTC.

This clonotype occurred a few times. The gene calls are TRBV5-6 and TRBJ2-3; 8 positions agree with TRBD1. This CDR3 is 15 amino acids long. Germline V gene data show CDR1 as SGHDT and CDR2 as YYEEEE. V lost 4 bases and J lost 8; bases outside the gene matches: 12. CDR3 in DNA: TGTGCCAGCAGCCCGTGGGCAGGGGGCCTCGTTACGCAGTATTTT. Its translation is CASSPWAGGLVTQYF. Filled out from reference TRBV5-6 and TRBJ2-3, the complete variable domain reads DAGVTQSPTHLIKTRGQQVTLRCSPKSGHDTVSWYQQALGQGPQFIFQYYEEEERQRGNFPDRFSGHQFPNYSSELNVNALLLGDSALYLCASSPWAGGLVTQYFGPGTRLTVL.

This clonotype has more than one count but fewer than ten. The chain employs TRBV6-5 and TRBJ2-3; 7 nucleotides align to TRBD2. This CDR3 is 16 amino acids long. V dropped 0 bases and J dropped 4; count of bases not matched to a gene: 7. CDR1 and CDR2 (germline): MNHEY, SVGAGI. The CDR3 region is CASSYSWIAGPDTQYF. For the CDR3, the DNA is TGTGCCAGCAGTTACTCGTGGATAGCGGGTCCAGATACGCAGTATTTT.

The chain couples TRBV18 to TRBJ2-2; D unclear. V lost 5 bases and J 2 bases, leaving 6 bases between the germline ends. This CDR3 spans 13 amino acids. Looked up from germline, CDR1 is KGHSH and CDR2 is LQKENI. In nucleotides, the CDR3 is TGTGCCAGCTCATCCAAAAACACCGGGGAGCTGTTTTTT. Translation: CASSSKNTGELFF. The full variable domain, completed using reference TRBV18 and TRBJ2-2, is NAGVMQNPRHLVRRRGQEARLRCSPMKGHSHVYWYRQLPEEGLKFMVYLQKENIIDESGMPKERFSAEFPKEGPSILRIQQVVRGDSAAYFCASSSKNTGELFFGEGSRLTVL.

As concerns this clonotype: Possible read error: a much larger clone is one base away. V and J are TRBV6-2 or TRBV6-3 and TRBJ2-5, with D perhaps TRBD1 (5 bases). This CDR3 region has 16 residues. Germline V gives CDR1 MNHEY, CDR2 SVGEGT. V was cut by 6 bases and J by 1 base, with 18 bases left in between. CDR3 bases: TGTGCCAGCAGGTGGACAAGGTTTGGGGTCCAAGAGACCCAGTACTTC. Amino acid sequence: CASRWTRFGVQETQYF.

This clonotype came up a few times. CDR3 protein: CASSKRGLETYEQYF. The DNA for the CDR3 is TGTGCCAGCAGCAAAAGGGGGCTCGAAACCTACGAGCAGTACTTC. The chain recombines TRBV28 with TRBJ2-7; the match to TRBD1 covers 7 bases. Trimming at V came to 6 bases and at J to 2 bases, leaving 10 bases not matched to a gene. Germline loops: CDR1 MDHEN, CDR2 SYDVKM. The CDR3 spans 15 residues.

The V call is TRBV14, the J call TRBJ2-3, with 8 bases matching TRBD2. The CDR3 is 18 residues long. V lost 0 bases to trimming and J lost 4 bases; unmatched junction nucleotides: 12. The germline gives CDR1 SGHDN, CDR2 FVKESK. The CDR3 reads CASSQDFGSGVVADTQYF. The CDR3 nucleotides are TGTGCCAGCAGCCAAGATTTCGGTAGCGGGGTAGTCGCAGATACGCAGTATTTT.

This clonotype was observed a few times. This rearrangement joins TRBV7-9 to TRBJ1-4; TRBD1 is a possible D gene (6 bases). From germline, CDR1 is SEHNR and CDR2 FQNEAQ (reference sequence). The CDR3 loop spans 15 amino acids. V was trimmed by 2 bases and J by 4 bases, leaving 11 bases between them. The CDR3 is CASSLPGTRNEKLFF. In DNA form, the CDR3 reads TGTGCCAGCAGCTTACCCGGGACACGTAATGAAAAACTGTTTTTT.

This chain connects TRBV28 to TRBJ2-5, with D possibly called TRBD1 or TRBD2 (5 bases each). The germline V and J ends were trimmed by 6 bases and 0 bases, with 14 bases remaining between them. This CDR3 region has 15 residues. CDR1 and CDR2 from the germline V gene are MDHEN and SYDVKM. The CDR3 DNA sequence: TGTGCCAGCAGAGCCGGGACGCATTACCAAGAGACCCAGTACTTC. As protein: CASRAGTHYQETQYF.

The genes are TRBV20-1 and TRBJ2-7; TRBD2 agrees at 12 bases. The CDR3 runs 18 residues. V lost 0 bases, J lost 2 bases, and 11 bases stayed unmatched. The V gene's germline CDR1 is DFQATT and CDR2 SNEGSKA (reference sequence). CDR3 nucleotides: TGCAGTGCTAGAGAGAAACTAGCGGGAGGACGCTATCCCTACGAGCAGTACTTC. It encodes CSAREKLAGGRYPYEQYF.

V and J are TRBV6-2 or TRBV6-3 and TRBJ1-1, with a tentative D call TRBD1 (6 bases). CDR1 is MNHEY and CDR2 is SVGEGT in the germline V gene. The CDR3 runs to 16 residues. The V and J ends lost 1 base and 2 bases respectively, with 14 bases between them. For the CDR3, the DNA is TGTGCCAGCAGTTACTTACAGGGCTTTATCAACACTGAAGCTTTCTTT. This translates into CASSYLQGFINTEAFF.

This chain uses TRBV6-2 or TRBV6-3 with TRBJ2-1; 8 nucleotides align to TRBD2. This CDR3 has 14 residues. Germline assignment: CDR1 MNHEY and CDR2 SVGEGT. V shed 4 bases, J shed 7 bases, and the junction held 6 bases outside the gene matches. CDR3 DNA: TGTGCCAGCAGTTCAGCGGGAGTCGAGAATGAGCAGTTCTTC. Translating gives CASSSAGVENEQFF.

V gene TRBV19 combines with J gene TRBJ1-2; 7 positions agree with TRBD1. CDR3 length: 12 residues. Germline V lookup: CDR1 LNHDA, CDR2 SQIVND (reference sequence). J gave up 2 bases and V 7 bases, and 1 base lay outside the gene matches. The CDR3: CASTGQNYGYTF. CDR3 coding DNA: TGTGCCAGTACGGGACAGAACTATGGCTACACCTTC. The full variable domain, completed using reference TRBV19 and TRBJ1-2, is DGGITQSPKYLFRKEGQNVTLSCEQNLNHDAMYWYRQDPGQGLRLIYYSQIVNDFQKGDIAEGYSVSREKKESFPLTVTSAQKNPTAFYLCASTGQNYGYTFGSGTRLTVV.

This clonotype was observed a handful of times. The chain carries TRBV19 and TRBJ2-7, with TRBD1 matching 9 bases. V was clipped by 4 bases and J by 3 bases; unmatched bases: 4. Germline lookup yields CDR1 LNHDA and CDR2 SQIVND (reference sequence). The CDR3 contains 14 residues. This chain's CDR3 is CASSTQGADYEQYF. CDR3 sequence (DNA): TGTGCCAGTAGTACACAGGGGGCCGACTACGAGCAGTACTTC.

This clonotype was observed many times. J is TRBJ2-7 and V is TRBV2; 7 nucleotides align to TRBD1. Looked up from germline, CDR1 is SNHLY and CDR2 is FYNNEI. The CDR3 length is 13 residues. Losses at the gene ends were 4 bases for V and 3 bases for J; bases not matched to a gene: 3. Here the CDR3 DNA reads TGTGCCAGCAGTGGTCAGGGGGTCTACGAGCAGTACTTC. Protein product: CASSGQGVYEQYF.

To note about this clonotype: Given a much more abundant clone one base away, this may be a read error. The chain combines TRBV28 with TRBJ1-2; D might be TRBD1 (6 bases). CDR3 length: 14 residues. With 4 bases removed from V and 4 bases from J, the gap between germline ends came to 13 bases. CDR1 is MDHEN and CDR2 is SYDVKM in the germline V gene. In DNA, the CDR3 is TGTGCCAGCAGTTGGGCAGGGGCTAGCTATGGCTACACCTTC. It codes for CASSWAGASYGYTF.